A selection of T cell receptor beta chains follows, all from one sample in a study of blood T cell repertoires in COVID-19. The repertoire was sequenced with immunoSEQ multiplex PCR; TCRdb's copy has only in-frame clones and lacks some. There are 55,000 to 75,000 clones in the sample; about 86% occur only once, and 4.1% lies in the top ten. The specimen sequenced was peripheral blood. These receptors were collected from a man in his forties or fifties with acute or convalescent COVID-19. CDR3s include the opening cysteine and the closing phenylalanine or tryptophan. Fields, in order: V gene, clone size, J gene, D gene, CDR3 DNA, CDR3 protein. A D gene is named only where the DNA matches it firmly. For some rows the clone size is stated as once, few or many, or as a class when expanded; others skip it.

TRBV7-3,-,TRBJ2-1,TRBD2,TGTGCCAGCAGCCCTCGGGGGAGGGATGGTGAGCAGTTCTTC,CASSPRGRDGEQFF
TRBV30,-,TRBJ1-2,TRBD1,TGTGCCTGGACCCACAGGGGGCGATTAGTGCGTTATGGCTACACCTTC,CAWTHRGRLVRYGYTF
TRBV28,-,TRBJ2-1,TRBD2,TGTGCCAGCTTAGCGGGAGTGGGCTACAATGAGCAGTTCTTC,CASLAGVGYNEQFF
TRBV7-8,once,TRBJ1-2,TRBD1,TGTGCCAGCAGCTTAGGAGGACAGGCTGGTGGCTACACCTTC,CASSLGGQAGGYTF
TRBV2,-,TRBJ1-2,TRBD1,TGTGCCAGCAGAGCGGACAGGGACTATGGCTACACCTTC,CASRADRDYGYTF
TRBV19,-,TRBJ2-1,-,TGTGCCAGTAGTATAGGACGAAGGGGCCAAGCCTATGAGCAGTTCTTC,CASSIGRRGQAYEQFF
TRBV16,-,TRBJ1-6,-,TGTGCCAGCAGCCCCCGGGAAGGATTTAATTCACCCCTCCACTTT,CASSPREGFNSPLHF
TRBV7-6,-,TRBJ2-2,TRBD1,TGTGCCAGCAGCTTATTTATAGGGGGCGCCGCCGGGGAGCTGTTTTTT,CASSLFIGGAAGELFF
TRBV5-1,-,TRBJ1-2,TRBD1,TGCGCCAGCAGCTTAGACAGGGGCTACTATGGCTACACCTTC,CASSLDRGYYGYTF
TRBV7-9,-,TRBJ1-2,-,TGTGCCAGCAGCCCCAACAACAGGCTAGGGGGCTACACCTTC,CASSPNNRLGGYTF
TRBV19,-,TRBJ2-1,TRBD1,TGTGCCACCGGACAGGGGAACAATGAGCAGTTCTTC,CATGQGNNEQFF
TRBV19,-,TRBJ2-2,TRBD2,TGTGCCAGTAGTATTGCTAGCGGGGTCGGGGAGCTGTTTTTT,CASSIASGVGELFF
TRBV7-9,-,TRBJ2-5,-,TGTGCCAGCAGCTTAGGGACTGTCGCGCCCTCTCAAGAGACCCAGTACTTC,CASSLGTVAPSQETQYF
TRBV6-6,few,TRBJ1-6,TRBD1,TGTGCCAGCAGTGCAGGGACAGCAAGTGGGAATTCACCCCTCCACTTT,CASSAGTASGNSPLHF
TRBV7-2,-,TRBJ1-4,TRBD1,TGTGCCAGCAGCTTTTCGGGACAGGGGTATGAAAAACTGTTTTTT,CASSFSGQGYEKLFF
TRBV9,-,TRBJ2-1,TRBD2,TGTGCCAGCAGCGTAAGCGGGGGCTCTCACAATGAGCAGTTCTTC,CASSVSGGSHNEQFF
TRBV2,-,TRBJ2-1,TRBD2,TGTGCCAGCAGTGCCCAGGCTAGCGGGAGTTACAATGAGCAGTTCTTC,CASSAQASGSYNEQFF
TRBV7-3,-,TRBJ2-1,TRBD2,TGTGCCAGCAGCCCGACGGGGCCGGGAGGACGGGATGAGCAGTTCTTC,CASSPTGPGGRDEQFF
TRBV5-1,-,TRBJ1-5,-,TGCGCCAGCAGCCCCGGAGGGCAGAATCAGCCCCAGCATTTT,CASSPGGQNQPQHF
TRBV12-3/TRBV12-4,-,TRBJ1-4,-,TGTGCCAGCAACGGGGGGGAAAAACTGTTTTTT,CASNGGEKLFF
TRBV10-2,-,TRBJ1-2,-,TGCGCCAGCTCCGAGGGGGGGCCCGGCTACACCTTC,CASSEGGPGYTF
TRBV7-7,few,TRBJ1-1,TRBD1,TGTGCTAGCAGCTCACGCGCAGGGGGTGAAGCTTTCTTT,CASSSRAGGEAFF
TRBV5-1,-,TRBJ1-3,-,TGCGCCAGCAGCTTGGGAGGGAGAAACACCATATATTTT,CASSLGGRNTIYF
TRBV6-1,-,TRBJ2-3,TRBD2,TGTGCCAGCAGTGAAATAGGGAGGGGCACAGATACGCAGTATTTT,CASSEIGRGTDTQYF
TRBV18,-,TRBJ2-5,-,TGTGCCAGCTCATCCCGCACGGGGTACCAAGAGACCCAGTACTTC,CASSSRTGYQETQYF
TRBV7-8,-,TRBJ1-1,TRBD1,TGTGCCAGCACCCGAGCCGACAGGGCGAACACTGAAGCTTTCTTT,CASTRADRANTEAFF
TRBV11-2,-,TRBJ2-3,-,TGTGCCAGCAGCTTAGTAACAGGGTCTGGCACAGATACGCAGTATTTT,CASSLVTGSGTDTQYF
TRBV12-5,once,TRBJ2-2,-,TGTGCTAGTGGTCCCGCCGGGGAGCTGTTTTTT,CASGPAGELFF
TRBV2,-,TRBJ1-4,TRBD1,TGTGCCAGTAGTGGACAGGGAGGAGGTAATGAAAAACTGTTTTTT,CASSGQGGGNEKLFF
TRBV11-3,-,TRBJ2-1,TRBD2,TGTGCCACCTACCCGTTAGCGGGAGCCCCTTACAATGAGCAGTTCTTC,CATYPLAGAPYNEQFF
TRBV14,once,TRBJ2-5,-,TGTGCCAGCAGCCCAGAGTTGGGGGCCGGAGAGACCCAGTACTTC,CASSPELGAGETQYF
TRBV20-1,-,TRBJ2-7,-,TGCAGTGCTAGTTCTAATGACAGGACCTACGAGCAGTACTTC,CSASSNDRTYEQYF
TRBV28,-,TRBJ2-7,TRBD1,TGTGCCAGCAAGGTCAAGGGGGCCTTCAACGAGCAGTACTTC,CASKVKGAFNEQYF
TRBV30,-,TRBJ1-6,-,TGTGCCTGGAATTGGGGGGGTAACAATTCACCCCTCCACTTT,CAWNWGGNNSPLHF
TRBV5-1,-,TRBJ2-5,TRBD1,TGCGCCAGCAGCTTGGGGGCAGGGGGACGGGAGACCCAGTACTTC,CASSLGAGGRETQYF
TRBV11-1,few,TRBJ1-1,-,TGTGCCAGCAGCCACGGGGGGCACACTGAAGCTTTCTTT,CASSHGGHTEAFF
TRBV5-1,-,TRBJ2-5,TRBD2,TGCGCCAGCAGCTTGCCCCCCGGACGGGAGGTTCGAGAGACCCAGTACTTC,CASSLPPGREVRETQYF
TRBV4-1,-,TRBJ2-3,-,TGCGCCAGCCGCCCACGGGTAGCTGACGGGGGTGGGACAGATACGCAGTATTTT,CASRPRVADGGGTDTQYF
TRBV4-2,-,TRBJ2-1,-,TGTGCCAGCAGCCATCCCGCGGGCGTCTCCTACAATGAGCAGTTCTTC,CASSHPAGVSYNEQFF
TRBV27,-,TRBJ2-1,-,TGTGCCAGCAGACAGTACAATGAGCAGTTCTTC,CASRQYNEQFF
TRBV11-2,-,TRBJ1-1,-,TGTGCCAGCAGCTTAGATGTGGGCCCTGCGCAGGCTGAAGCTTTCTTT,CASSLDVGPAQAEAFF
TRBV5-1,-,TRBJ2-7,TRBD1,TGCGCCAGCAGCGAGACAGGGCCCTACGAGCAGTACTTC,CASSETGPYEQYF
TRBV5-5,-,TRBJ1-6,-,TGTGCCAGCAGCCCAGGACACAATAATTCACCCCTCCACTTT,CASSPGHNNSPLHF
TRBV12-5,-,TRBJ2-3,TRBD2,TGTGCTAGTGGTTTATTACGCGGGAGCAGGACAGATACGCAGTATTTT,CASGLLRGSRTDTQYF
TRBV4-1,once,TRBJ2-1,TRBD2,TGCGCCAGCAGCCAAGTCCCGGGACTAGGGATGGGGCAGTTCTTC,CASSQVPGLGMGQFF
TRBV11-3,-,TRBJ2-3,-,TGTGCCAGCAGCTTACTTGCCGACAGAAAGACAGATACGCAGTATTTT,CASSLLADRKTDTQYF
TRBV28,-,TRBJ2-5,TRBD2,TGTGCCAGCAGAGGACCACTAGCGGGGAGCCAAGAGACCCAGTACTTC,CASRGPLAGSQETQYF
TRBV3-1/TRBV3-2,-,TRBJ1-5,TRBD1,TGTGCCAGCAGCCAACGGGGACAGGGTAGGAATCAGCCCCAGCATTTT,CASSQRGQGRNQPQHF
TRBV4-2,once,TRBJ2-7,TRBD2,TGTGCCAGCAGCCAGTCGGGAGGGGTAACCTACGAGCAGTACTTC,CASSQSGGVTYEQYF
TRBV7-9,-,TRBJ1-2,-,TGTGCCAGCAGCTTTGACAGGAACTATGGCTACACCTTC,CASSFDRNYGYTF
TRBV5-1,-,TRBJ1-1,-,TGCGCCAGCAGCTTGGAGGAGGCGAGCACTGAAGCTTTCTTT,CASSLEEASTEAFF
TRBV19,-,TRBJ2-1,TRBD2,TGTGCCAGTAGTATTGGATGGGCGGGGGACAATGAGCAGTTCTTC,CASSIGWAGDNEQFF
TRBV3-1/TRBV3-2,-,TRBJ1-4,TRBD1,TGTGCCAGCAGCCATTCAGGGGGATTAGTTGAAAAACTGTTTTTT,CASSHSGGLVEKLFF
TRBV6-5,-,TRBJ1-5,-,TGTGCCAGCAGTTTGCCGGGAGTAGGCAATCAGCCCCAGCATTTT,CASSLPGVGNQPQHF
TRBV28,-,TRBJ1-6,-,TGTGCCAGCACCAGGACAGATAATTCACCCCTCCACTTT,CASTRTDNSPLHF
TRBV28,many,TRBJ2-1,-,TGTGCCAGCAGGGCCCCCGGACAGCCAGACAATGAGCAGTTCTTC,CASRAPGQPDNEQFF
TRBV7-9,-,TRBJ2-7,TRBD2,TGTGCCAGCAGCTTAGGGTCGAGCGGGAGGGTGAACGAGCAGTACTTC,CASSLGSSGRVNEQYF
TRBV7-2,-,TRBJ2-2,TRBD2,TGTGCCAGCAGCCCCCGGGCGGGAGGAAGGACCGGGGAGCTGTTTTTT,CASSPRAGGRTGELFF